This T cell receptor (beta chain) was identified in a study of Tregs in tolerant kidney transplant recipients. Broader study findings: For some patients, primers changed over time, blocking nucleotide-level comparison. Donor-specific Treg expansion exceeded global Treg expansion in tolerant patients, suggesting antigen drive. The small number of patients limits these findings pending further validation.

The CDR3 spans 15 residues. V was pared by 3 bases and J by 5 bases, with 4 bases of the junction left unmatched. Germline CDR1 is SGHNT and CDR2 is YENEEA. This table comes from immunoSEQ multiplex PCR, and its TCRdb copy is limited to in-frame clones, with some not included. The table lists some 47,000 clones, approximately 90% of them singletons, with roughly a sixth in the top ten. The nonmyeloablative bone marrow transplants came from related graft donors, with transient mixed chimerism. Thawed PBMCs were FACS-sorted into unstimulated CD4+CD25+CD127- regulatory T cells, CD4+CD25- non-regulatory cells, CD4 and CD8 cells. Notes on this clone: Its antigen is not known.

This material consisted of CD8+ T cells from blood (PBMCs), taken 12 months after the transplant. This sequence was found in a human patient who received a combined kidney and bone marrow transplant. Certain T cells may be donor cells from the graft. The chain employs TRBV11-3 and TRBJ2-2; 9 positions match TRBD1. CDR3 region: CASSFHRGRTGELFF. In DNA, the CDR3 is TGTGCCAGCAGCTTTCACAGGGGGCGTACCGGGGAGCTGTTTTTT.